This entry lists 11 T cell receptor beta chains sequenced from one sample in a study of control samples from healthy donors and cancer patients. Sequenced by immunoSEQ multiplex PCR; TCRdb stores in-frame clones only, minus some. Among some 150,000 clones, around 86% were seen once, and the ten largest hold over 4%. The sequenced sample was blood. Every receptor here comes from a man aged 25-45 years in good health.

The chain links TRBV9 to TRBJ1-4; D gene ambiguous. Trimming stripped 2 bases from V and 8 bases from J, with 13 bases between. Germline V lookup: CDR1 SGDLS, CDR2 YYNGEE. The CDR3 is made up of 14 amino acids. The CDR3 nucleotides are TGTGCCAGCAGCGTTTCCCCACATCCGGAAAAACTGTTTTTT. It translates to CASSVSPHPEKLFF.

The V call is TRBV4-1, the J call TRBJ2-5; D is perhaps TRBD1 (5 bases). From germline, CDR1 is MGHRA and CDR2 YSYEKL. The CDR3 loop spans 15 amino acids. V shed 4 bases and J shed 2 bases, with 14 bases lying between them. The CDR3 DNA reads TGCGCCAGCAGCCGTGGGTCAGGGCCTCAAGAGACCCAGTACTTC. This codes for CASSRGSGPQETQYF.

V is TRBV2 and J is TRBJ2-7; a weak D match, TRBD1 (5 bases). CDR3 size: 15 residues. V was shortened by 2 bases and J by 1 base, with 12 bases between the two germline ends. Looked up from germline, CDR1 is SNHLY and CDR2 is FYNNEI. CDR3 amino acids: CASSERQSKSYEQYF. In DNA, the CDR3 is TGTGCCAGCAGTGAAAGACAGTCCAAGTCCTACGAGCAGTACTTC.

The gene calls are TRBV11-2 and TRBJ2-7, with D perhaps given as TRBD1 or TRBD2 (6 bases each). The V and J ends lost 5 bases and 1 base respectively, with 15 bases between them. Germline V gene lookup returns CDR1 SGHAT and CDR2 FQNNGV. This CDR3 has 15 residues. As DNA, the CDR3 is TGTGCCAGCAGCCTGGAGGGGGACTTATCCTACGAGCAGTACTTC. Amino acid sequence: CASSLEGDLSYEQYF.

The CDR3 sequence: CASTHRRAGTGELFF. Here the CDR3 DNA reads TGTGCCAGCACCCACCGGAGGGCCGGCACCGGGGAGCTGTTTTTT. The chain uses TRBV7-9 and TRBJ2-2, with D possibly matching TRBD2 (6 bases). Germline CDR1 SEHNR, CDR2 FQNEAQ (reference sequence). The V and J ends lost 7 bases and 4 bases respectively, with 16 bases between them. CDR3 size: 15 residues.

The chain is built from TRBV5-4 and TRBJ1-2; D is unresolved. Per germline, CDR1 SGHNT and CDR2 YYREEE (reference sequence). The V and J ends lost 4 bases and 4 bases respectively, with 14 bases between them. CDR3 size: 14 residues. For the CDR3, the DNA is TGTGCCAGCAGCACCACAGACGGACCCTATGGCTACACCTTC. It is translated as CASSTTDGPYGYTF.

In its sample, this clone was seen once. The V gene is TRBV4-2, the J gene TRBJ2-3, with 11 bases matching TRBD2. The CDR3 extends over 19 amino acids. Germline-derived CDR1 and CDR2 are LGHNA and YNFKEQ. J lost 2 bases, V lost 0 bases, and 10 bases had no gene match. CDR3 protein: CASSQDWGTSGGFTDTQYF. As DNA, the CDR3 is TGTGCCAGCAGCCAAGATTGGGGAACTAGCGGGGGTTTCACAGATACGCAGTATTTT.

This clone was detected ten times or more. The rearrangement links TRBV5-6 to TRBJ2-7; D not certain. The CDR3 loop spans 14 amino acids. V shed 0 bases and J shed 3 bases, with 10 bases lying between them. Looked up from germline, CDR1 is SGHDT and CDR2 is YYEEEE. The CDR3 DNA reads TGTGCCAGCAGCTTGGTGGGGATATACTACGAGCAGTACTTC. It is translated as CASSLVGIYYEQYF.

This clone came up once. This chain's CDR3 is CASSLGGLAGVGANVLTF. CDR3 DNA sequence: TGTGCCAGCAGCTTAGGGGGACTAGCGGGAGTTGGGGCCAACGTCCTGACTTTC. The chain couples TRBV7-2 to TRBJ2-6; 14 nucleotides agree with TRBD2. CDR1 is SGHTA, CDR2 FQGNSA, per germline. The CDR3 is 18 residues long. The ends lost 1 base at V and 3 bases at J; junction bases unmatched: 2.

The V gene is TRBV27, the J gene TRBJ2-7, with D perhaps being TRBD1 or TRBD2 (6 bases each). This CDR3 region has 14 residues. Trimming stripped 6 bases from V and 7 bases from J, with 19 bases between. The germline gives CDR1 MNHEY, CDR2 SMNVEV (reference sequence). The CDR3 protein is CASSSGGGRLEQYF. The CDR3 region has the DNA TGTGCCAGCAGCTCTGGAGGGGGGAGATTAGAGCAGTACTTC.

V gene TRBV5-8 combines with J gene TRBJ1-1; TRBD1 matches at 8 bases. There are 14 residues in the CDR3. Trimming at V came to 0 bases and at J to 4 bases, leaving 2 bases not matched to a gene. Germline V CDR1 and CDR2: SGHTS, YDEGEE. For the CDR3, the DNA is TGTGCCAGCAGCTTGGACAGGGGGGGCACTGAAGCTTTCTTT. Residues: CASSLDRGGTEAFF.